Below, 21 T cell receptor beta chains from the same sample are listed, as sequenced in a study of identical twins. MiXCR, applied by TCRdb to the 5' RACE reads, yields one record per CDR3 protein. The data show some 570,000 distinct CDR3 sequences, with around 20% seen just once and about 0.48% held by the top ten. These data were also filed under a second study, of yellow fever vaccine responses in identical twins.

Sample: CD4+ T cells sorted from blood. All receptors come from a young woman in good health.

The chain joins TRBV15 to TRBJ2-5, with TRBD2 identical over 9 bases. The germline gives CDR1 LNHNV, CDR2 YYDKDF (reference sequence). V lost 5 bases to trimming and J lost 1 base; unmatched junction nucleotides: 8. The CDR3 runs to 16 residues. The CDR3 DNA is TGTGCCACCAGCCTGGCGGTAGCGGGAGCCCAAGAGACCCAGTACTTC. It is translated as CATSLAVAGAQETQYF.

V usage is TRBV14 and J usage is TRBJ1-1; 8 positions agree with TRBD1. The CDR3 totals 16 residues. V gave up 1 base and J gave up 3 bases; unmatched junction bases: 7. Germline CDR1 SGHDN, CDR2 FVKESK. Here the CDR3 DNA reads TGTGCCAGCAGCCAAGGGGCAGGGGGCTGGGACACTGAAGCTTTCTTT. Amino acid sequence: CASSQGAGGWDTEAFF.

This clonotype has only a few counts. The J gene is TRBJ2-2, the V gene TRBV7-7, with D possibly TRBD1 on 5 matching bases. Germline loops: CDR1 SSHAT, CDR2 FNYEAQ (reference sequence). V gave up 5 bases and J gave up 0 bases, with 10 bases separating them. CDR3 size: 15 residues. The CDR3 region is CASSPQGPNTGELFF. As DNA, the CDR3 is TGTGCCAGCAGCCCCCAGGGCCCGAACACCGGGGAGCTGTTTTTT.

The genes are TRBV6-1 and TRBJ2-4, with 9 bases fitting TRBD1. With V trimmed by 7 bases and J by 6 bases, 7 bases remained unmatched. Germline V gene data show CDR1 as MNHNS and CDR2 as SASEGT. This CDR3 is built from 14 residues. CDR3: CASNLGQGINIQYF. The CDR3 DNA reads TGTGCCAGCAACTTGGGACAGGGAATAAACATTCAGTACTTC.

The V gene is TRBV28, the J gene TRBJ2-5; tentatively, D is TRBD2 (6 bases). The V end was cut by 5 bases, the J end by 2 bases, with 21 bases between. This CDR3 is 17 amino acids long. The germline V gene has CDR1 MDHEN and CDR2 SYDVKM. The chain's CDR3 is CASSVGGNVGLQETQYF. The CDR3 coding sequence is TGTGCCAGCAGTGTGGGGGGTAATGTAGGGCTTCAAGAGACCCAGTACTTC.

The gene calls are TRBV4-1 and TRBJ2-5; D is unresolved. The CDR3 has 16 residues. Germline-derived CDR1 and CDR2 are MGHRA and YSYEKL. V gave up 3 bases and J gave up 0 bases, with 14 bases separating them. CDR3 protein: CASSQTRTQNQETQYF. The DNA for the CDR3 is TGCGCCAGCAGCCAGACCCGGACGCAAAACCAAGAGACCCAGTACTTC.

This clonotype was seen once. A junction end diverges from the germline sequence, so it may reflect a read error. The chain links TRBV7-6 to TRBJ2-1; TRBD1 matches 9 bases. The CDR3 covers 17 residues. CDR1 is SGHVS and CDR2 is FNYEAQ in the germline V gene. The CDR3 loop reads CASSPGQGKTSYDEQFF. The CDR3 DNA reads TGTGCCAGCAGCCCAGGACAGGGGAAAACTTCCTACGATGAGCAGTTCTTC.

The rearrangement links TRBV7-3 to TRBJ2-1; 14 nucleotides match TRBD2. Germline CDR1 and CDR2: SGHTA and FQGTGA. CDR3 length: 18 amino acids. V gave up 4 bases and J gave up 5 bases; unmatched junction bases: 10. The CDR3 DNA follows: TGTGCCAGCAGCTCCCGACCGGGACTAGCGGGAGTGGACAATGAGCAGTTCTTC. As protein: CASSSRPGLAGVDNEQFF.

This chain links TRBV6-6 with TRBJ2-1; D remains ambiguous. Trimming removed 6 bases from V and 7 bases from J, with 13 bases in between. Germline lookup yields CDR1 MNHNY and CDR2 SVGAGI (reference sequence). The length of the CDR3 is 13 residues. For the CDR3, the DNA is TGTGCCAGCAGGTACGGTCCGCTGAATGAGCAGTTCTTC. Residues: CASRYGPLNEQFF.

The chain recombines TRBV12-3 or TRBV12-4 with TRBJ1-2; D is uncertain. The CDR3 extends over 12 amino acids. V was trimmed by 2 bases and J by 4 bases, leaving 5 bases between them. The CDR3 DNA sequence: TGTGCCAGCAGTTTATTTCGCTATGGCTACACCTTC. It encodes CASSLFRYGYTF.

This clonotype was seen more than once but under ten times. The CDR3: CASSPPSRGLLRNEQFF. In DNA form, the CDR3 reads TGTGCCAGCTCACCCCCCTCGCGGGGGTTACTACGCAATGAGCAGTTCTTC. The J gene is TRBJ2-1, the V gene TRBV18, with 7 bases fitting TRBD2. The J segment lost 6 bases and the V segment lost 3 bases, leaving 14 bases of the junction unmatched. The germline V gene encodes CDR1 KGHSH and CDR2 LQKENI. CDR3 length: 17 amino acids.

The CDR3 sequence: CASTPTGQSYEQYF. In nucleotides, the CDR3 is TGTGCCAGCACCCCCACAGGACAGTCCTACGAGCAGTACTTC. The chain employs TRBV12-3 or TRBV12-4 and TRBJ2-7; D possibly corresponds to TRBD1 (6 bases). V lost 7 bases, J lost 1 base, and 14 bases lay in between. The CDR3 is 14 amino acids.

This clonotype was seen more than once but under ten times. The V call is TRBV28, the J call TRBJ2-1, with D possibly TRBD2 on 5 matching bases. V shed 8 bases and J shed 4 bases, with 18 bases lying between them. Germline-derived CDR1 and CDR2 are MDHEN and SYDVKM. CDR3 length: 15 amino acids. CDR3 protein: CASLTTGLPYNEQFF. In nucleotides, the CDR3 is TGTGCCAGCCTTACGACCGGACTTCCTTACAATGAGCAGTTCTTC.

The sample holds one count of this clonotype. This sequence joins TRBV20-1 and TRBJ1-6; the D is unclear. The CDR3 is made up of 13 amino acids. Germline loops: CDR1 DFQATT, CDR2 SNEGSKA (reference sequence). The ends were cut back, 5 bases at V and 9 bases at J, with 14 bases in the middle. Written as DNA, the CDR3 is TGCAGTGCTCGCCGGTCCGTGGGTTCACCCCTCCACTTT. This gives the protein CSARRSVGSPLHF.

This clonotype was seen a few times. This rearrangement joins TRBV4-3 to TRBJ2-5; TRBD2 is a possible D gene (6 bases). With 2 bases removed from V and 5 bases from J, the gap between germline ends came to 18 bases. The CDR3 runs 16 residues. CDR1 is LGHNA, CDR2 YSLEER, per germline. The CDR3 spells CASSQSAGQPWETQYF. The DNA for the CDR3 is TGCGCCAGCAGCCAATCGGCGGGGCAGCCGTGGGAGACCCAGTACTTC.

V gene TRBV3-1 combines with J gene TRBJ2-1; 10 bases line up with TRBD2. Germline values: CDR1 LGHDT, CDR2 YNNKEL (reference sequence). The CDR3 contains 15 residues. V lost 5 bases, J lost 5 bases, and 6 bases stayed unmatched. CDR3 nucleotide sequence: TGTGCCAGCAGCTACGGGACTAGCGCTAACAATGAGCAGTTCTTC. Translated: CASSYGTSANNEQFF.

This chain connects TRBV6-5 to TRBJ2-1, with TRBD2 matching 11 bases. Looked up from germline, CDR1 is MNHEY and CDR2 is SVGAGI. J lost 0 bases, V lost 7 bases, and 11 bases had no gene match. CDR3 length: 18 residues. CDR3 nucleotide sequence: TGTGCCAGCATTAGACTAGCGGGAACCCAAACCTCCTACAATGAGCAGTTCTTC. Protein product: CASIRLAGTQTSYNEQFF.

This chain connects TRBV5-1 to TRBJ2-2; tentatively, D is TRBD2 (5 bases). The CDR3 totals 14 residues. Looked up from germline, CDR1 is SGHRS and CDR2 is YFSETQ. Trimming took 5 bases from V and 2 from J, leaving 10 bases between them. CDR3 sequence: CASRASLNTGELFF. In nucleotides, the CDR3 is TGCGCCAGCAGGGCTAGCCTAAACACCGGGGAGCTGTTTTTT.

The chain couples TRBV7-6 to TRBJ2-7; TRBD2 might be the D (5 bases). Germline V gene data show CDR1 as SGHVS and CDR2 as FNYEAQ. V was cut by 5 bases and J by 3 bases, with 14 bases left in between. The CDR3 consists of 14 residues. The CDR3 spells CASSPGGWSYEQYF. DNA of the CDR3: TGTGCCAGCAGCCCTGGAGGTTGGAGCTACGAGCAGTACTTC.

This clonotype was observed at least ten times. The chain recombines TRBV5-1 with TRBJ2-1; 11 bases fit TRBD2. The germline CDR1 and CDR2 sequences are SGHRS and YFSETQ. There are 16 residues in the CDR3. V was clipped by 0 bases and J by 3 bases; unmatched bases: 2. CDR3 residues: CASSLETSGIYNEQFF. CDR3 nucleotide sequence: TGCGCCAGCAGCTTGGAGACTAGCGGGATCTACAATGAGCAGTTCTTC.

The chain uses TRBV28 and TRBJ2-1; D is unclear. With 1 base removed from V and 4 bases from J, the gap between germline ends came to 8 bases. The germline gives CDR1 MDHEN, CDR2 SYDVKM. This CDR3 comprises 14 residues. The CDR3 spells CASSLLSRYNEQFF. CDR3 coding DNA: TGTGCCAGCAGTTTATTGAGCCGATACAATGAGCAGTTCTTC.